This T cell receptor (beta chain) originates from a study of cytomegalovirus exposure and HLA in healthy donors. Germline CDR1 MNHNY, CDR2 SVGAGI (reference sequence). The V end was cut by 7 bases, the J end by 0 bases, with 13 bases between. The CDR3 consists of 15 residues. Libraries were prepared by immunoSEQ multiplex PCR; TCRdb keeps only in-frame clonotypes and omits some of them. This sample has about 360,000 clones; roughly 88% occur once, and the top ten carry approximately 0.86%. The donors formed part of the roughly 110-subject validation cohort, distinct from the 666-subject first cohort. The sample holds one count of this clone.

The TCR originated in a woman aged 18-29 years in good health and CMV-seronegative. The V and J genes are TRBV6-6 and TRBJ1-5; D is ambiguous. The sequenced sample consisted of PBMCs. The CDR3 reads CASKVQHYSNQPQHF. As DNA, the CDR3 is TGTGCCAGCAAAGTACAGCATTATAGCAATCAGCCCCAGCATTTT.